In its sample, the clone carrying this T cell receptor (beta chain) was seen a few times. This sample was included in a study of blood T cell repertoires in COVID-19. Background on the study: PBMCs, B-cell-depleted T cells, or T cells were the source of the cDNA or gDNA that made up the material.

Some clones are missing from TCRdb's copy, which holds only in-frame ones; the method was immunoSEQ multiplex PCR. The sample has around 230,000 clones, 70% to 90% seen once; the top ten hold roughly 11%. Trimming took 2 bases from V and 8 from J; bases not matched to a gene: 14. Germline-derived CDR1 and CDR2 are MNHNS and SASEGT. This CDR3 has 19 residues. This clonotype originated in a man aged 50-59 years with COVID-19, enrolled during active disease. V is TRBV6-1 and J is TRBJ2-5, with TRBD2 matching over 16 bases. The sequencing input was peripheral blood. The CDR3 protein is CASSEWPGLAGGSRNTQYF. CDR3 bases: TGTGCCAGCAGTGAATGGCCGGGACTAGCGGGGGGGTCACGGAATACCCAGTACTTC.